This T cell receptor beta chain was sequenced in a study of CD8+CD57+ T cells in acquired aplastic anemia. CDR1 and CDR2 from the germline V gene are MNHEY and SVGAGI. Trimming stripped 4 bases from V and 2 bases from J, with 14 bases between. This CDR3 contains 16 residues. It was genomic DNA that served as the template for profiling TCR beta VDJ and CDR3. Each CDR3 protein is one row after TCRdb ran MiXCR on the reads. The table has 50,000 to 70,000 distinct CDR3 sequences, about 54% seen once. This clonotype occurred many times. The V call is TRBV6-5, the J call TRBJ1-4, with D uncertain. The sequence derives from a human donor in good health, serving as a control. Source material: sorted CD4+, CD8+, or CD8+CD57+ T cells (not recorded which) from PBMCs. CDR3 region: CASSFPLGATNEKLFF. CDR3 sequence (DNA): TGTGCCAGCAGTTTCCCCCTGGGAGCCACTAATGAAAAACTGTTTTTT.